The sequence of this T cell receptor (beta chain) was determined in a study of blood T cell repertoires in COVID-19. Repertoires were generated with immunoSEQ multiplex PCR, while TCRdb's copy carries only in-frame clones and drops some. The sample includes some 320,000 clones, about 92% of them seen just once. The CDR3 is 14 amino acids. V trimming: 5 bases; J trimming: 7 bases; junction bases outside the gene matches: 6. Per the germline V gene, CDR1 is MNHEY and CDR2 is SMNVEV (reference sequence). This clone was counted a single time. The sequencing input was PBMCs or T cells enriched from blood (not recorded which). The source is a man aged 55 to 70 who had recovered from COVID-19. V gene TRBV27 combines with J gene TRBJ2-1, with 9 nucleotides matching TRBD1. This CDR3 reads CASSPGQGWNEQFF. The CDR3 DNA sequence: TGTGCCAGCAGTCCGGGACAGGGTTGGAATGAGCAGTTCTTC.